Below, one T cell receptor beta chain is given with its context. The sample comes from a study of T cell responses to AZD1222 COVID-19 vaccine. Per germline, CDR1 SEHNR and CDR2 FQNEAQ (reference sequence). The CDR3 runs to 14 residues. With V trimmed by 6 bases and J by 10 bases, 7 bases remained unmatched. Clones were sequenced by immunoSEQ multiplex PCR, and TCRdb holds only the in-frame ones, with some missing. The table has approximately 130,000 clones, 90% to 95% seen once. The sequence derives from an adult in good health. This specimen was peripheral blood, taken on day 0 of AZD1222 vaccination. This chain links TRBV7-9 with TRBJ2-2, with TRBD2 identical over 11 bases. The chain's CDR3 is CASRLGLAAEELFF. The CDR3 nucleotides read TGTGCCAGCAGACTGGGACTAGCGGCAGAGGAGCTGTTTTTT.